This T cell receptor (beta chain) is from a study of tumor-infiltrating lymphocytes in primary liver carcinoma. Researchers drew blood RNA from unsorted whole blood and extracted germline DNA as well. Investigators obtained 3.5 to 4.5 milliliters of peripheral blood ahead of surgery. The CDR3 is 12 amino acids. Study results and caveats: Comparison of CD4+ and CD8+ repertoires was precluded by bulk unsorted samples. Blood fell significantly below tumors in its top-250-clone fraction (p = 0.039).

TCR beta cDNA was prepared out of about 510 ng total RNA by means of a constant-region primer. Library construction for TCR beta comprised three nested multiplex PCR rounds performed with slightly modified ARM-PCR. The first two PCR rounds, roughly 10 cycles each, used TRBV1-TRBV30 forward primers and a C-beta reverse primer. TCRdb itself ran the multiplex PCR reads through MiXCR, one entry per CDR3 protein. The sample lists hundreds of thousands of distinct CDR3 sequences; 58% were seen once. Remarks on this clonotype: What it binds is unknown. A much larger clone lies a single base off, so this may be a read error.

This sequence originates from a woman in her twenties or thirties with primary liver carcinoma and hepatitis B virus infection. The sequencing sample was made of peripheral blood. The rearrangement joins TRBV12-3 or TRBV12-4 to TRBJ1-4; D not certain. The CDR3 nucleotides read TGTGCCAGCAGGGAACGAAATGAAGAACTGTTTTTT. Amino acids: CASRERNEELFF.